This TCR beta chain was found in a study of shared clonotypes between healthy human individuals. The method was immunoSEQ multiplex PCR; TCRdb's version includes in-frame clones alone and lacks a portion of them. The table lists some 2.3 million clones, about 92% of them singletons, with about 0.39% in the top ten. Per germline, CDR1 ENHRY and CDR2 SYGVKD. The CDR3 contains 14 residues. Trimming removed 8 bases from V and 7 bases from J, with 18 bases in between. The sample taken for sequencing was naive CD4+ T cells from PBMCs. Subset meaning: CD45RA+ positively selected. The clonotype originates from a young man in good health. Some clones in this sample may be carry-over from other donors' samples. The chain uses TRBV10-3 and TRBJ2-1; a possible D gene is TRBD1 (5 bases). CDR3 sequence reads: CAIRPGVGQNEQFF. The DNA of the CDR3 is TGTGCCATCCGTCCGGGTGTGGGGCAGAATGAGCAGTTCTTC.